The 2 T cell receptor beta chains below come from one sample, sequenced in a study of beta chain features in type 1 diabetes. Expressed TCRB transcripts were sequenced because the entire RNA isolate underwent reverse transcription. Sequencing used immunoSEQ multiplex PCR; TCRdb keeps in-frame clones, though not all of them. Here the sample spans 130,000 to 150,000 clones, around 51% being singletons. Sequenced material: Tregs from blood. The receptors here all came from a young man in good health.

CDR3 sequence: CASSPPRGEQFF. The CDR3 nucleotides read TGCGCCAGCAGCCCCCCAAGGGGTGAGCAGTTCTTC. The V gene is TRBV5-1, the J gene TRBJ2-1, with D perhaps TRBD1 (5 bases). The CDR3 covers 12 residues. The V and J ends lost 4 bases and 9 bases respectively, with 11 bases between them. CDR1 and CDR2 from the germline V gene are SGHRS and YFSETQ. The variable domain in full, completed from reference TRBV5-1 and TRBJ2-1, reads KAGVTQTPRYLIKTRGQQVTLSCSPISGHRSVSWYQQTPGQGLQFLFEYFSETQRNKGNFPGRFSGRQFSNSRSEMNVSTLELGDSALYLCASSPPRGEQFFGPGTRLTVL.

The V and J genes are TRBV18 and TRBJ2-5; TRBD1 matches 10 bases. With V trimmed by 3 bases and J by 3 bases, 4 bases remained unmatched. The CDR3 consists of 15 residues. Germline V CDR1 and CDR2: KGHSH, LQKENI. CDR3 bases: TGTGCCAGCTCACCGGGACAGGGGAAGGAAGAGACCCAGTACTTC. Protein sequence: CASSPGQGKEETQYF.